This T cell receptor (beta chain) comes out of a study of cytotoxic CD8 clonotypes in ibrutinib-treated CLL. The CDR3 has 13 residues. Germline V gives CDR1 ENHRY, CDR2 SYGVKD. The J segment lost 5 bases and the V segment lost 5 bases, leaving 4 bases of the junction unmatched. Measured with immunoSEQ multiplex PCR; TCRdb has only the in-frame clones, and not every one. The sample shows about 330,000 clones, 67% of them seen only once. The specimen was PBMCs, collected after 36 months of ibrutinib treatment. The TCR sequence derives from a human donor with chronic lymphocytic leukemia. V usage is TRBV10-3 and J usage is TRBJ1-2, with 8 bases fitting TRBD1. The CDR3 region is CAISWDRKYGYTF. CDR3 nucleotide sequence: TGTGCCATCAGTTGGGACAGGAAGTATGGCTACACCTTC.